Each of the 29 T cell receptor beta chains below was sequenced from the same sample in a study of shared clonotypes between healthy human individuals. Measured with immunoSEQ multiplex PCR; TCRdb has only the in-frame clones, and not every one. This sample yields roughly 2.2 million clones, of which over 85% are seen a single time; about 0.41% belongs to the top ten. Sequenced material: naive CD4+ T cells from PBMCs. Subset defined: CD45RA+ positively selected. The receptors come from a man aged 18 to 30 in good health. Some clones in this sample may be carry-over from other donors' samples.

The chain uses TRBV18 and TRBJ2-5; tentatively, D is TRBD2 (6 bases). Germline V gives CDR1 KGHSH, CDR2 LQKENI. The V end lost 3 bases, the J end lost 0 bases, and 17 bases lay between the germline ends. This CDR3 contains 17 residues. The CDR3 loop reads CASSPFVGRPYQETQYF. In nucleotides, the CDR3 is TGTGCCAGCTCACCCTTTGTTGGGAGGCCGTACCAAGAGACCCAGTACTTC.

This chain joins TRBV13 and TRBJ2-1, with 8 bases identical to TRBD1. The CDR3 totals 15 residues. With V trimmed by 3 bases and J by 6 bases, 7 bases remained unmatched. Per germline, CDR1 PRHDT and CDR2 FYEKMQ (reference sequence). CDR3 residues: CASSLPRGQGNEQFF. The CDR3 DNA follows: TGTGCCAGCAGCTTGCCCAGGGGGCAAGGCAATGAGCAGTTCTTC. The full variable domain, rest sourced from reference TRBV13 and TRBJ2-1, is AAGVIQSPRHLIKEKRETATLKCYPIPRHDTVYWYQQGPGQDPQFLISFYEKMQSDKGSIPDRFSAQQFSDYHSELNMSSLELGDSALYFCASSLPRGQGNEQFFGPGTRLTVL.

A word on this clone: The sample carries other DNA sequences with the same CDR3. This rearrangement joins TRBV30 to TRBJ2-7; D unresolved. Between the trimmed V and J ends, which lost 0 bases and 2 bases, there was a span of 5 bases. The CDR3 extends over 12 amino acids. In germline, CDR1 is GTSNPN, CDR2 SVGIG (reference sequence). CDR3 in DNA: TGTGCCTGGAGTGTATCGGCCTACGAGCAGTACTTC. Protein product: CAWSVSAYEQYF.

The chain links TRBV5-1 to TRBJ2-7; D not certain. The CDR3 extends over 15 amino acids. V was pared by 3 bases and J by 4 bases, with 17 bases between. Germline V gives CDR1 SGHRS, CDR2 YFSETQ. CDR3: CASSYYTQPGYEQYF. The DNA of the CDR3 is TGCGCCAGCAGCTACTATACCCAGCCAGGTTACGAGCAGTACTTC. Looking up the rest from reference TRBV5-1 and TRBJ2-7 gives the full variable domain: KAGVTQTPRYLIKTRGQQVTLSCSPISGHRSVSWYQQTPGQGLQFLFEYFSETQRNKGNFPGRFSGRQFSNSRSEMNVSTLELGDSALYLCASSYYTQPGYEQYFGPGTRLTVT.

The chain joins TRBV29-1 to TRBJ2-3, with no clear D. Per the germline V gene, CDR1 is SQVTM and CDR2 is ANQGSEA. This CDR3 spans 13 amino acids. Trimming took 0 bases from V and 6 from J, leaving 10 bases between them. Here the CDR3 reads CSVEEVRRDTQYF. The DNA for the CDR3 is TGCAGCGTTGAAGAAGTACGACGGGATACGCAGTATTTT.

J is TRBJ2-1 and V is TRBV11-3; TRBD2 matches at 7 bases. The CDR3 contains 16 residues. The V gene's germline CDR1 is SGHNT and CDR2 YENEEA. Trimming removed 5 bases from V and 8 bases from J; junction bases left unmatched: 15. The DNA of the CDR3 is TGTGCCAGCAGCGCCCGAAGGGGCGGGAGTTTCCATGAGCAGTTCTTC. This gives the protein CASSARRGGSFHEQFF.

J is TRBJ2-1 and V is TRBV27; tentative D call: TRBD2 (6 bases). V dropped 4 bases and J dropped 7 bases, with 17 bases sitting between them. CDR3 length equals 15 residues. CDR1 and CDR2 from the germline V gene are MNHEY and SMNVEV (reference sequence). In nucleotides, the CDR3 is TGTGCCAGCAGTTACATGGGACTCGCCGGGAATGAGCAGTTCTTC. Protein sequence: CASSYMGLAGNEQFF.

Turning to this clone: The same CDR3 also results from other DNA sequences found in this sample. V is TRBV5-1 and J is TRBJ2-2; weak D call: TRBD2 (6 bases). CDR1 SGHRS and CDR2 YFSETQ come from the germline V gene. Deletions cut 0 bases from V and 3 bases from J, with 6 bases between. The CDR3 is 14 amino acids. In nucleotides, the CDR3 is TGCGCCAGCAGCTTGGCGGGGGACACCGGGGAGCTGTTTTTT. Protein: CASSLAGDTGELFF.

The rearrangement joins TRBV11-2 to TRBJ2-1, with TRBD2 matching 13 bases. The germline CDR1 and CDR2 sequences are SGHAT and FQNNGV. Trimming cost V 5 bases and J 8 bases; bases outside gene matches: 6. The CDR3 length is 15 residues. CDR3 region: CASSQTSGRFHEQFF. Written as DNA, the CDR3 is TGTGCCAGCAGCCAGACTAGCGGGAGGTTTCATGAGCAGTTCTTC.

The gene calls are TRBV4-2 and TRBJ1-5, with 9 bases fitting TRBD1. Germline-derived CDR1 and CDR2 are LGHNA and YNFKEQ. V was pared by 3 bases and J by 6 bases, with 12 bases of the junction left unmatched. The CDR3 is 17 residues long. CDR3: CASSQAGTGNFIQPQHF. CDR3 coding DNA: TGTGCCAGCAGCCAGGCCGGGACAGGGAATTTCATTCAGCCCCAGCATTTT.

CDR3 in amino acids: CASSDDGYNQPQHF. As DNA, the CDR3 is TGTGCCAGCAGTGACGACGGGTACAATCAGCCCCAGCATTTT. The rearrangement uses TRBV25-1 and TRBJ1-5; no reliable D call. Germline-derived CDR1 and CDR2 are MGHDK and SYGVNS. This CDR3 contains 14 residues. Trimming left V 3 bases short and J 3 bases short, with 9 bases between.

The rearrangement uses TRBV5-1 and TRBJ2-3; D might be TRBD2 (6 bases). CDR3 size: 17 residues. V gave up 0 bases and J gave up 4 bases, with 18 bases separating them. The germline CDR1 and CDR2 sequences are SGHRS and YFSETQ. CDR3 residues: CASSLVPGLSGSDTQYF. CDR3 sequence (DNA): TGCGCCAGCAGCTTGGTCCCGGGACTCAGCGGATCAGATACGCAGTATTTT.

The chain employs TRBV6-5 and TRBJ2-7, with 11 bases that match TRBD2. The germline V gene encodes CDR1 MNHEY and CDR2 SVGAGI. With V trimmed by 5 bases and J by 4 bases, 7 bases remained unmatched. The CDR3 is 15 amino acids. For the CDR3, the DNA is TGTGCCAGCAGTACCGCTAGCGGGAGGTTATACGAGCAGTACTTC. This sequence encodes CASSTASGRLYEQYF.

The chain combines TRBV30 with TRBJ1-4; TRBD1 might be the D (5 bases). Germline V gives CDR1 GTSNPN, CDR2 SVGIG (reference sequence). V lost 2 bases to trimming and J lost 11 bases, with 6 bases between them. The CDR3 consists of 10 residues. Here the CDR3 DNA reads TGTGCCTGGAGTCGGGGGAAACTGTTTTTT. It encodes CAWSRGKLFF.

This clone was counted a single time. The chain couples TRBV28 to TRBJ2-3; D possibly matches TRBD1 or TRBD2 (5 bases each). The CDR3 is 14 residues long. The ends were cut back, 6 bases at V and 2 bases at J, with 12 bases in the middle. Germline V gene lookup returns CDR1 MDHEN and CDR2 SYDVKM. In DNA, the CDR3 is TGTGCCAGCAGGACCGGGACCAACACAGATACGCAGTATTTT. It encodes CASRTGTNTDTQYF.

This rearrangement joins TRBV19 to TRBJ1-1, with a possible D match to TRBD1 (5 bases). Germline V CDR1 and CDR2: LNHDA, SQIVND (reference sequence). This CDR3 comprises 11 residues. With 3 bases removed from V and 10 bases from J, the gap between germline ends came to 9 bases. CDR3 bases: TGTGCCAGTAGTATGCAGGGTGCAGCTTTCTTT. Translated, it gives CASSMQGAAFF. The variable domain in full, with the rest retrieved from reference TRBV19 and TRBJ1-1, is DGGITQSPKYLFRKEGQNVTLSCEQNLNHDAMYWYRQDPGQGLRLIYYSQIVNDFQKGDIAEGYSVSREKKESFPLTVTSAQKNPTAFYLCASSMQGAAFFGQGTRLTVV.

A note on this clone: Different DNA sequences within this sample yield the same CDR3. The V gene is TRBV5-1, the J gene TRBJ1-2, with a possible D match to TRBD1 (5 bases). The CDR3 covers 14 residues. V was trimmed by 3 bases and J by 2 bases, leaving 11 bases between them. Germline-derived CDR1 and CDR2 are SGHRS and YFSETQ. The CDR3 bases are TGCGCCAGCAGCTCCACCGGGGGAAACTATGGCTACACCTTC. This codes for CASSSTGGNYGYTF.

The CDR3: CASRLGGSTGIYEQYF. CDR3 DNA sequence: TGTGCCAGCAGACTAGGGGGGAGCACGGGAATCTACGAGCAGTACTTC. The chain is built from TRBV28 and TRBJ2-7, with D perhaps assigned TRBD1 or TRBD2 (6 bases each). CDR1 and CDR2 from the germline V gene are MDHEN and SYDVKM. The CDR3 is made up of 16 amino acids. V gave up 6 bases and J gave up 3 bases, with 21 bases separating them.

The chain has TRBV7-9 and TRBJ1-2; D remains unclear. The CDR3 is made up of 13 amino acids. In germline, CDR1 is SEHNR, CDR2 FQNEAQ (reference sequence). Trimming pared 5 bases from V and 8 bases from J, leaving 15 bases between. The CDR3 nucleotides read TGTGCCAGCAGCCCGATGGGCTCGGGCGGCTACACCTTC. It specifies CASSPMGSGGYTF.

The V call is TRBV11-2, the J call TRBJ2-1, with TRBD2 matching over 9 bases. J lost 2 bases, V lost 5 bases, and 7 bases had no gene match. The CDR3 runs 16 residues. CDR1 and CDR2 (germline): SGHAT, FQNNGV. This CDR3 is CASSLRLADTYNEQFF. For the CDR3, the DNA is TGTGCCAGCAGCCTCCGACTAGCGGACACCTACAATGAGCAGTTCTTC.

The CDR3 region is CASSPRGGEPQETQYF. For the CDR3, the DNA is TGTGCCAGCAGCCCGAGGGGTGGGGAACCTCAAGAGACCCAGTACTTC. J is TRBJ2-5 and V is TRBV7-6; possibly TRBD1 or TRBD2 for D (5 bases each). Germline V gives CDR1 SGHVS, CDR2 FNYEAQ. The CDR3 contains 16 residues. The germline V and J ends were trimmed by 5 bases and 2 bases, with 18 bases remaining between them.

J is TRBJ2-1 and V is TRBV19, with a possible D match to TRBD2 (7 bases). Between the trimmed V and J ends, which lost 7 bases and 13 bases, there was a span of 17 bases. CDR1 and CDR2 from the germline V gene are LNHDA and SQIVND (reference sequence). This CDR3 spans 12 amino acids. Here the CDR3 reads CASMGASGAQFF. For the CDR3, the DNA is TGTGCCAGTATGGGGGCGAGCGGGGCCCAGTTCTTC. Variable domain in full (rest from reference TRBV19 and TRBJ2-1): DGGITQSPKYLFRKEGQNVTLSCEQNLNHDAMYWYRQDPGQGLRLIYYSQIVNDFQKGDIAEGYSVSREKKESFPLTVTSAQKNPTAFYLCASMGASGAQFFGPGTRLTVL.

J is TRBJ2-2 and V is TRBV28; the D is unclear. Trimming stripped 6 bases from V and 3 bases from J, with 8 bases between. The CDR3 extends over 13 amino acids. CDR1 MDHEN and CDR2 SYDVKM come from the germline V gene. CDR3 amino acids: CASSGRDTGELFF. CDR3 in DNA: TGTGCCAGCAGCGGTCGGGACACCGGGGAGCTGTTTTTT.

This sequence joins TRBV11-2 and TRBJ1-2; D gene ambiguous. This CDR3 spans 14 amino acids. V lost 5 bases and J lost 4, with 14 bases in between. Germline CDR1 is SGHAT and CDR2 is FQNNGV. CDR3 protein: CASSRTERPYGYTF. The CDR3 nucleotides read TGTGCCAGCAGCCGAACCGAAAGGCCCTATGGCTACACCTTC.

V is TRBV6-6 and J is TRBJ2-3; D possibly corresponds to TRBD2 (5 bases). The CDR3 spans 15 residues. Germline-derived CDR1 and CDR2 are MNHNY and SVGAGI (reference sequence). Between the trimmed V and J ends, which lost 6 bases and 0 bases, there was a span of 13 bases. CDR3 region: CASRLERTSTDTQYF. In DNA form, the CDR3 reads TGTGCCAGCAGATTGGAGCGGACTAGCACAGATACGCAGTATTTT.

The V and J genes are TRBV4-1 and TRBJ2-5, with 8 bases identical to TRBD1. The trim removed 5 bases at V and 5 bases at J, leaving 10 bases unmatched. The CDR3 contains 15 residues. CDR1 is MGHRA and CDR2 is YSYEKL in the germline V gene. The CDR3 loop is CASSGGAGGHETQYF. Written as DNA, the CDR3 is TGCGCCAGCAGCGGAGGGGCAGGGGGCCATGAGACCCAGTACTTC.

A note on this clone: Other DNA sequences in this specimen translate into the identical CDR3. V usage is TRBV5-1 and J usage is TRBJ1-1, with D perhaps TRBD1 (5 bases). Germline V gene lookup returns CDR1 SGHRS and CDR2 YFSETQ. V shed 1 base and J shed 0 bases, with 10 bases lying between them. This CDR3 has 15 amino acids. The CDR3 nucleotides read TGCGCCAGCAGCTTGCAGGGCGGTATGAACACTGAAGCTTTCTTT. Amino acid sequence: CASSLQGGMNTEAFF.

Points on this clone: The identical CDR3 is also encoded by other nucleotide sequences in the sample. This chain joins TRBV5-1 and TRBJ1-1, with D perhaps TRBD1 (5 bases). Germline V CDR1 and CDR2: SGHRS, YFSETQ. V gave up 4 bases and J gave up 3 bases, with 13 bases separating them. There are 14 residues in the CDR3. The CDR3 nucleotides are TGCGCCAGCAGCGCCCAGGGAGGGGACACTGAAGCTTTCTTT. Protein sequence: CASSAQGGDTEAFF.

This sequence joins TRBV2 and TRBJ2-3; D is undetermined. Germline assignment: CDR1 SNHLY and CDR2 FYNNEI. Trimming pared 2 bases from V and 5 bases from J, leaving 20 bases between. CDR3 length: 17 residues. The DNA of the CDR3 is TGTGCCAGCAGTGAAAGGGTTGCCCTACCGGGCAAAGATACGCAGTATTTT. This gives the protein CASSERVALPGKDTQYF.